The next 16 T cell receptor beta chains were all read from a single sample in a study of T cell repertoires in cytomegalovirus infection (dated by TCRdb to between 2017 and 2020). These receptors' antigens are unknown. Instrument on record: Illumina HiSeq 1500. TCRdb reran the public reads through fastp at Q25 and MiXCR, keeping productive beta chains. When rows share a CDR3 protein, they turn into one entry using the most common DNA and genes. The sample table records some 120,000 distinct CDR3 sequences; about 31% of these occur just once. Under 65% of the sample rests with the top ten. The treatment or condition label here, explained by the study, means: in vitro stimulation with specific CMV peptide epitopes to enrich CMV-specific T cells. The sample in question was CD8+ T cells from cultured PBMCs, obtained from culture after CMV antigen stimulation. These receptors all come from a human donor in good health (CMV status not recorded). Some clones in this sample may be carry-over from other donors' samples.

This clonotype was seen a single time. This may come from a read error, since a much larger clone is one base off. The rearrangement joins TRBV7-4 to TRBJ2-1; D is uncertain. Germline CDR1 reads SGHVT; CDR2 reads SQSDAQ. The CDR3 covers 15 residues. The germline V and J ends were trimmed by 6 bases and 0 bases, with 12 bases remaining between them. In nucleotides, the CDR3 is TGTGCCAGCAGGATGTCAGTGAGCTCCTACAATGAGCAGTTCTTC. Translation: CASRMSVSSYNEQFF.

There are a few counts of this clonotype. This rearrangement joins TRBV7-9 to TRBJ1-2; D is undetermined. The CDR3 is 13 amino acids. The V gene's germline CDR1 is SEHNR and CDR2 FQNEAQ (reference sequence). Trimming cost V 4 bases and J 10 bases, with 16 bases left between them. The CDR3 nucleotides are TGTGCCAGCAGCTCTACTAGTCAGGATTTCTACACCTTC. The encoded protein is CASSSTSQDFYTF. Complete variable domain (other parts from reference TRBV7-9 and TRBJ1-2): DTGVSQNPRHKITKRGQNVTFRCDPISEHNRLYWYRQTLGQGPEFLTYFQNEAQLEKSRLLSDRFSAERPKGSFSTLEIQRTEQGDSAMYLCASSSTSQDFYTFGSGTRLTVV.

In this sample, this clonotype turned up a few times. The chain links TRBV6-1 to TRBJ1-5; D gene unclear. The CDR3 is 18 residues long. The germline V and J ends were trimmed by 5 bases and 0 bases, with 20 bases remaining between them. The germline CDR1 and CDR2 sequences are MNHNS and SASEGT. CDR3 coding DNA: TGTGCCAGCAGTCTTGACGCCAGATTCTCTTATAGCAATCAGCCCCAGCATTTT. Amino acid sequence: CASSLDARFSYSNQPQHF.

The chain has TRBV6-5 and TRBJ1-1, with D perhaps TRBD1 (5 bases). Between the trimmed V and J ends, which lost 4 bases and 1 base, there was a span of 10 bases. CDR1 and CDR2 from the germline V gene are MNHEY and SVGAGI. This CDR3 is built from 14 residues. CDR3 loop: CASSSGPQNTEAFF. CDR3 sequence (DNA): TGTGCCAGCAGTTCGGGACCTCAGAACACTGAAGCTTTCTTT.

The rearrangement links TRBV7-8 to TRBJ2-7; possibly TRBD1 or TRBD2 for D (6 bases each). The CDR3 sequence is 17 residues long. CDR1 and CDR2 (germline): SGHVS, FQNEAQ. V gave up 2 bases and J gave up 0 bases, with 17 bases separating them. This chain's CDR3 is CASSLMRRGPSSYEQYF. Here the CDR3 DNA reads TGTGCCAGCAGCTTAATGCGCCGGGGGCCTAGCTCCTACGAGCAGTACTTC.

CDR3: CASYGYGYTF. CDR3 DNA sequence: TGTGCCAGTTACGGGTATGGCTACACCTTC. The J gene is TRBJ1-2, the V gene TRBV19, with D unresolved. CDR1 LNHDA and CDR2 SQIVND come from the germline V gene (reference sequence). V was shortened by 8 bases and J by 5 bases, with 6 bases between the two germline ends. The CDR3 consists of 10 residues.

This clonotype has just a few counts. This chain uses TRBV7-9 with TRBJ2-1, with TRBD1 identical over 9 bases. In germline, CDR1 is SEHNR, CDR2 FQNEAQ (reference sequence). V lost 4 bases and J lost 7; bases outside the gene matches: 8. The CDR3 totals 15 residues. The chain's CDR3 is CASSSPGQGRNEQFF. CDR3 sequence (DNA): TGTGCCAGCAGCTCCCCGGGACAGGGTAGAAATGAGCAGTTCTTC.

The chain links TRBV20-1 to TRBJ1-2, with D uncertain. The CDR3 loop spans 12 amino acids. Germline V gene sequence: CDR1 DFQATT, CDR2 SNEGSKA (reference sequence). The germline V and J ends were trimmed by 6 bases and 4 bases, with 12 bases remaining between them. The CDR3 nucleotides read TGCAGTGCGCTACCTCTTAGCTATGGCTACACCTTC. Translating gives CSALPLSYGYTF.

This clonotype came up a few times. One end of the junction varies from germline; a read error may be responsible. This chain connects TRBV7-9 to TRBJ1-5; D remains unclear. The V gene's germline CDR1 is SEHNR and CDR2 FQNEAQ (reference sequence). The CDR3 covers 13 residues. The CDR3 region is CASSSAGGQPQHF. In DNA form, the CDR3 reads TGTGCCAGTAGCTCAGCGGGTGGGCAGCCCCAGCATTTT. Variable domain in full (rest from reference TRBV7-9 and TRBJ1-5): DTGVSQNPRHKITKRGQNVTFRCDPISEHNRLYWYRQTLGQGPEFLTYFQNEAQLEKSRLLSDRFSAERPKGSFSTLEIQRTEQGDSAMYLCASSSAGGQPQHFGDGTRLSIL.

This clonotype was detected a few times. The rearrangement links TRBV19 to TRBJ2-7, with TRBD1 as a possible D gene (7 bases). V lost 5 bases to trimming and J lost 2 bases, with 16 bases between them. This CDR3 spans 15 amino acids. Per the germline V gene, CDR1 is LNHDA and CDR2 is SQIVND (reference sequence). The chain's CDR3 is CASSAAGTEAYEQYF. The DNA of the CDR3 is TGTGCCAGTAGTGCCGCGGGGACAGAGGCCTACGAGCAGTACTTC.

This clonotype showed up just once. The J gene is TRBJ1-2, the V gene TRBV10-3; 9 bases align to TRBD1. The ends lost 8 bases at V and 3 bases at J; junction bases unmatched: 4. The CDR3 contains 13 residues. Germline assignment: CDR1 ENHRY and CDR2 SYGVKD. Here the CDR3 reads CAIGTGNDYGYTF. The CDR3 DNA follows: TGTGCCATCGGGACAGGGAACGACTATGGCTACACCTTC.

The chain couples TRBV11-2 to TRBJ1-1; 8 bases align to TRBD1. Germline CDR1 reads SGHAT; CDR2 reads FQNNGV. Trimming removed 2 bases from V and 3 bases from J; junction bases left unmatched: 14. This CDR3 region has 18 residues. The CDR3 sequence: CASSLSSPDREGDTEAFF. In nucleotides, the CDR3 is TGTGCCAGCAGCTTATCCTCTCCGGACAGGGAGGGGGACACTGAAGCTTTCTTT.

This clonotype was seen only a few times. This chain connects TRBV7-9 to TRBJ1-2; D possibly corresponds to TRBD1 (5 bases). This CDR3 contains 14 residues. Germline CDR1 and CDR2: SEHNR and FQNEAQ (reference sequence). Trimming removed 3 bases from V and 8 bases from J, with 16 bases in between. DNA for the CDR3: TGTGCCAGCAGCTTGTGGCAGGGTGAAGGCGGCTACACCTTC. Residues: CASSLWQGEGGYTF. The full variable domain, with the rest looked up from reference TRBV7-9 and TRBJ1-2, is DTGVSQNPRHKITKRGQNVTFRCDPISEHNRLYWYRQTLGQGPEFLTYFQNEAQLEKSRLLSDRFSAERPKGSFSTLEIQRTEQGDSAMYLCASSLWQGEGGYTFGSGTRLTVV.

J is TRBJ2-4 and V is TRBV6-6; TRBD1 is a possible D gene (6 bases). Trimming removed 5 bases from V and 6 bases from J, with 20 bases in between. The CDR3 consists of 16 residues. From germline, CDR1 is MNHNY and CDR2 SVGAGI (reference sequence). CDR3 sequence (DNA): TGTGCCAGCAGTCTACCATCGGACAGAAGGGGAAACATTCAGTACTTC. Translating gives CASSLPSDRRGNIQYF.

A few counts support this clonotype. The chain couples TRBV11-2 to TRBJ2-7; D not certain. CDR1 and CDR2 (germline): SGHAT, FQNNGV. Trimming pared 1 base from V and 2 bases from J, leaving 6 bases between. The CDR3 has 13 residues. CDR3 in amino acids: CASSLGKTYEQYF. Written as DNA, the CDR3 is TGTGCCAGCAGCTTAGGGAAAACCTACGAGCAGTACTTC.

This clonotype was found a few times. The chain links TRBV5-4 to TRBJ2-3, with 8 nucleotides matching TRBD2. This CDR3 comprises 15 residues. Unmatched junction bases numbered 7, after V lost 5 bases and J lost 2 bases. Germline V gives CDR1 SGHNT, CDR2 YYREEE (reference sequence). This CDR3 is CASRVTSGLTDTQYF. The CDR3 region has the DNA TGTGCCAGCAGGGTAACTAGCGGCCTCACAGATACGCAGTATTTT.